Each of the 21 T cell receptor beta chains below was sequenced from the same sample in a study of T cells in localized non-small cell lung cancer. The method was immunoSEQ multiplex PCR; TCRdb's version includes in-frame clones alone and lacks a portion of them. The sample includes roughly 58,000 clones, roughly 81% of them seen just once. The specimen comprised PBMCs, sampled before any cancer treatment. The receptor set was obtained from a man aged 40 to 70 with stage II lung adenocarcinoma.

The chain has TRBV27 and TRBJ1-2, with 8 bases lining up with TRBD1. The trim removed 5 bases at V and 7 bases at J, leaving 9 bases unmatched. This CDR3 contains 14 residues. In germline, CDR1 is MNHEY, CDR2 SMNVEV (reference sequence). The CDR3 spells CASSPLQGALGYTF. CDR3 DNA: TGTGCCAGCAGTCCTCTTCAGGGGGCGCTTGGCTACACCTTC.

The table lists this clone with many counts. The chain recombines TRBV30 with TRBJ1-5, with TRBD1 matching 9 bases. V lost 1 base and J lost 6; bases outside the gene matches: 7. The germline V gene has CDR1 GTSNPN and CDR2 SVGIG (reference sequence). This CDR3 has 15 residues. This CDR3 is CAWSEGTGYFQPQHF. The CDR3 bases are TGTGCCTGGAGTGAGGGGACAGGGTATTTTCAGCCCCAGCATTTT.

The chain recombines TRBV19 with TRBJ1-1; D unclear. The CDR3 has 12 amino acids. Germline lookup yields CDR1 LNHDA and CDR2 SQIVND (reference sequence). V lost 1 base and J 4 bases, leaving 4 bases between the germline ends. The chain's CDR3 is CASSIVPTEAFF. In DNA form, the CDR3 reads TGTGCCAGTAGTATAGTTCCCACTGAAGCTTTCTTT.

The chain recombines TRBV7-9 with TRBJ2-2; no reliable D call. Trimming took off 3 bases at V and 5 bases at J, with 10 bases between the two ends. Germline CDR1 SEHNR, CDR2 FQNEAQ (reference sequence). The CDR3 has 14 residues. The CDR3 bases are TGTGCCAGCAGCTTTATGGGCTGGACCGGGGAGCTGTTTTTT. Translating it yields CASSFMGWTGELFF.

This chain joins TRBV4-2 and TRBJ2-1; 8 bases are a match to TRBD2. This CDR3 is built from 17 residues. Germline values: CDR1 LGHNA, CDR2 YNFKEQ. With V trimmed by 4 bases and J by 6 bases, 14 bases remained unmatched. The CDR3 here is CASSLRGLAGSGNEQFF. CDR3 bases: TGTGCCAGCAGCCTTCGAGGGCTAGCGGGTTCCGGCAATGAGCAGTTCTTC.

V usage is TRBV9 and J usage is TRBJ1-1; D possibly corresponds to TRBD1 (5 bases). The CDR3 contains 14 residues. V lost 0 bases, J lost 4 bases, and 10 bases lay in between. Germline assignment: CDR1 SGDLS and CDR2 YYNGEE. Here the CDR3 reads CASSVGQRGTEAFF. Written as DNA, the CDR3 is TGTGCCAGCAGCGTAGGGCAGAGGGGCACTGAAGCTTTCTTT.

The chain joins TRBV2 to TRBJ2-7, with 9 bases that match TRBD1. CDR3 length: 14 amino acids. The germline gives CDR1 SNHLY, CDR2 FYNNEI. Trimming removed 6 bases from V and 3 bases from J; junction bases left unmatched: 6. CDR3 protein: CASSPGQGVYEQYF. CDR3 in DNA: TGTGCCAGCAGCCCGGGACAGGGCGTCTACGAGCAGTACTTC.

This clone showed up just once. The rearrangement uses TRBV11-2 and TRBJ1-1; D is ambiguous. Germline V CDR1 and CDR2: SGHAT, FQNNGV. CDR3 length: 14 residues. Trimming shortened V by 5 bases and J by 0 bases, and 10 bases separated the two germline ends. The CDR3 sequence: CASSAITVNTEAFF. The CDR3, as DNA: TGTGCCAGCAGCGCGATTACGGTGAACACTGAAGCTTTCTTT.

The genes are TRBV6-6 and TRBJ2-7; 11 nucleotides line up with TRBD1. CDR1 is MNHNY and CDR2 is SVGAGI in the germline V gene (reference sequence). The CDR3 totals 13 residues. The V gene end was trimmed by 8 bases and the J gene end by 3 bases; junction bases not matched to a gene: 3. The CDR3 sequence is CASGTGGIYEQYF. The CDR3 DNA follows: TGTGCCAGCGGGACAGGGGGTATCTACGAGCAGTACTTC.

The chain is built from TRBV5-1 and TRBJ2-1, with 8 bases lining up with TRBD2. The J segment lost 7 bases and the V segment lost 7 bases, leaving 7 bases of the junction unmatched. The CDR3 has 13 residues. Germline CDR1 and CDR2: SGHRS and YFSETQ. The CDR3 here is CASGREVVNEQFF. CDR3 nucleotides: TGCGCCAGCGGGCGGGAGGTGGTTAATGAGCAGTTCTTC.

This rearrangement joins TRBV10-1 to TRBJ2-2; 9 positions agree with TRBD1. With 6 bases clipped from V and 3 bases from J, the junction kept 2 bases outside the gene matches. Germline CDR1 is WNHNN and CDR2 is SYGVQD (reference sequence). The CDR3 totals 14 residues. The CDR3 here is CASSGTGHTGELFF. CDR3 nucleotide sequence: TGCGCCAGCAGCGGGACAGGGCACACCGGGGAGCTGTTTTTT.

This chain links TRBV4-1 with TRBJ2-7; 9 nucleotides line up with TRBD1. V lost 1 base and J lost 5; bases outside the gene matches: 6. The CDR3 spans 15 residues. Germline loops: CDR1 MGHRA, CDR2 YSYEKL. In nucleotides, the CDR3 is TGCGCCAGCAGCCAAGGGGGGACAGGGTTGGACGAGCAGTACTTC. Its translation: CASSQGGTGLDEQYF.

The rearrangement uses TRBV11-2 and TRBJ2-7; TRBD1 aligns across 7 bases. This CDR3 has 14 amino acids. The V and J ends lost 2 bases and 3 bases, in that order; junction bases with no gene match: 4. Germline CDR1 and CDR2: SGHAT and FQNNGV. The CDR3 DNA reads TGTGCCAGCAGCTTAAAGGGGGCCCTCTACGAGCAGTACTTC. The encoded protein is CASSLKGALYEQYF.

The rearrangement joins TRBV11-3 to TRBJ1-3; 8 bases fit TRBD1. V lost 2 bases to trimming and J lost 4 bases; unmatched junction nucleotides: 10. This CDR3 is built from 17 residues. Germline loops: CDR1 SGHNT, CDR2 YENEEA. The CDR3 loop is CASSLYLDRVGGNTIYF. CDR3 nucleotides: TGTGCCAGCAGCTTATACCTGGACAGGGTAGGAGGAAACACCATATATTTT. Full variable domain (rest looked up from reference TRBV11-3 and TRBJ1-3): EAGVVQSPRYKIIEKKQPVAFWCNPISGHNTLYWYLQNLGQGPELLIRYENEEAVDDSQLPKDRFSAERLKGVDSTLKIQPAELGDSAVYLCASSLYLDRVGGNTIYFGEGSWLTVV.

The rearrangement links TRBV7-9 to TRBJ1-3; D remains unclear. This CDR3 spans 15 amino acids. Between the trimmed V and J ends, which lost 1 base and 0 bases, there was a span of 7 bases. Germline lookup yields CDR1 SEHNR and CDR2 FQNEAQ (reference sequence). The CDR3 sequence: CASSLGPISGNTIYF. The CDR3 DNA reads TGTGCCAGCAGCTTAGGGCCGATCTCTGGAAACACCATATATTTT.

The chain links TRBV2 to TRBJ1-2; no reliable D call. Germline loops: CDR1 SNHLY, CDR2 FYNNEI. V was shortened by 3 bases and J by 5 bases, with 13 bases between the two germline ends. The CDR3 is 14 amino acids. CDR3: CASSDTRTVYGYTF. CDR3 nucleotides: TGTGCCAGCAGTGACACGCGGACGGTTTATGGCTACACCTTC.

The chain couples TRBV9 to TRBJ2-7; D remains ambiguous. The CDR3 is 14 amino acids. Germline V gene lookup returns CDR1 SGDLS and CDR2 YYNGEE. The ends were cut back, 1 base at V and 2 bases at J, with 10 bases in the middle. CDR3 protein: CASSVSPRPYEQYF. In DNA form, the CDR3 reads TGTGCCAGCAGCGTAAGCCCCCGCCCCTACGAGCAGTACTTC.

This chain uses TRBV19 with TRBJ2-5; D ambiguous. V was cut by 6 bases and J by 5 bases, with 16 bases left in between. This CDR3 contains 14 residues. Germline CDR1 is LNHDA and CDR2 is SQIVND (reference sequence). For the CDR3, the DNA is TGTGCCAGTAGAGCCTCTTCGGACCGGGAGACCCAGTACTTC. This encodes CASRASSDRETQYF.

V usage is TRBV2 and J usage is TRBJ1-1, with TRBD1 matching over 7 bases. The CDR3 extends over 11 amino acids. Trimming took 6 bases from V and 8 from J; bases not matched to a gene: 3. Germline CDR1 is SNHLY and CDR2 is FYNNEI. CDR3 sequence (DNA): TGTGCCAGCAGAGGACAGGAAGAAGCTTTCTTT. It yields the protein CASRGQEEAFF. The full variable domain, its missing parts supplied by reference TRBV2 and TRBJ1-1, is EPEVTQTPSHQVTQMGQEVILRCVPISNHLYFYWYRQILGQKVEFLVSFYNNEISEKSEIFDDQFSVERPDGSNFTLKIRSTKLEDSAMYFCASRGQEEAFFGQGTRLTVV.

The chain joins TRBV6-6 to TRBJ2-1; TRBD2 agrees at 7 bases. Germline values: CDR1 MNHNY, CDR2 SVGAGI (reference sequence). CDR3 size: 15 residues. V lost 2 bases and J lost 6; bases outside the gene matches: 7. The CDR3 loop is CASSYGTNRPNEQFF. CDR3 in DNA: TGTGCCAGCAGTTACGGGACTAATCGCCCCAATGAGCAGTTCTTC.

The rearrangement joins TRBV13 to TRBJ1-2; 8 nucleotides agree with TRBD1. The V and J ends lost 0 bases and 6 bases, in that order; junction bases with no gene match: 3. CDR1 is PRHDT, CDR2 FYEKMQ, per germline (reference sequence). This CDR3 spans 14 amino acids. CDR3 bases: TGTGCCAGCAGCTTAGGCAGGGGGCCTAATGGCTACACCTTC. It is translated as CASSLGRGPNGYTF. Using reference TRBV13 and TRBJ1-2 for the parts outside the CDR3, the full variable domain is AAGVIQSPRHLIKEKRETATLKCYPIPRHDTVYWYQQGPGQDPQFLISFYEKMQSDKGSIPDRFSAQQFSDYHSELNMSSLELGDSALYFCASSLGRGPNGYTFGSGTRLTVV.